Listed below are T cell receptor beta chains from one sample, sequenced in a study of Ad26.COV2.S vaccination and SARS-CoV-2 variants. Only in-frame clones appear in the TCRdb table, and some are missing; sequencing was by immunoSEQ multiplex PCR. The profile shows some 340,000 clones, 86% of them singletons. Specimen: peripheral blood, collected in a trial of Ad26.COV2.S vaccine versus placebo. Receptors were obtained from a person between 18 and 65 years old who received the Ad26.COV2.S COVID-19 vaccine or a placebo. The CDR3 runs from the conserved cysteine through the conserved F or W. Each record gives: CDR3 DNA, CDR3 protein, CDR3 length, V gene, clone size, J gene, D gene. The D gene is left open where the match is weak. Not every row has a clone size; where given, it reads once, few, many or a size class.

TGCAGCGTTACGGGACTTTTCGACGAGCAGTACTTC,CSVTGLFDEQYF,12,TRBV29-1,-,TRBJ2-7,-
TGTGCTAGCAGTTTGTCTAGCGGGGGGGGCCTCAATGAGCAGTTCTTC,CASSLSSGGGLNEQFF,16,TRBV7-7,-,TRBJ2-1,TRBD2
TGTGCCAGCAGTGACTCGACACAACCTGGTAGCCCCTACAATGAGCAGTTCTTC,CASSDSTQPGSPYNEQFF,18,TRBV6-4,-,TRBJ2-1,-
TGTGCCAGCAGCTTGGACACAATCCGCACCGGGGAGCTGTTTTTT,CASSLDTIRTGELFF,15,TRBV5-5,-,TRBJ2-2,-
TGTGCCAGCAGCCCCGGTGGTGAGGTGGCAGGGGGCCGGGGTCAGCCCCAGCATTTT,CASSPGGEVAGGRGQPQHF,19,TRBV7-6,-,TRBJ1-5,TRBD1
TGTGCCACCAGTGATGGGGGACAGGGCGAGACCCAGTACTTC,CATSDGGQGETQYF,14,TRBV24-1,once,TRBJ2-5,TRBD1
TGCGCCAGCAGCCGCTTGCCGATACAGGGAGAGAACACTGAAGCTTTCTTT,CASSRLPIQGENTEAFF,17,TRBV5-1,-,TRBJ1-1,-
TGTGCCAGCAGCGTAAGCGCGGGACAGGGGGCCATCGGGGAGCTGTTTTTT,CASSVSAGQGAIGELFF,17,TRBV9,-,TRBJ2-2,TRBD1
TGTGCCAGCAGCCCCTGGACAGGCCGACCAGATACGCAGTATTTT,CASSPWTGRPDTQYF,15,TRBV3-1/TRBV3-2,once,TRBJ2-3,TRBD1
TGCAGCGTTGTACGGGCAGGGAAGGAGGGCACTGAAGCTTTCTTT,CSVVRAGKEGTEAFF,15,TRBV29-1,-,TRBJ1-1,-
TGTGCCAGTAGTACTTACTACACCGGGACAGGCTCCTACGAGCAGTACTTC,CASSTYYTGTGSYEQYF,17,TRBV19,-,TRBJ2-7,TRBD1
TGTGCCAGCAGTACCTATGGGTCACCCAGCCACTACGAGCAGTACTTC,CASSTYGSPSHYEQYF,16,TRBV27,-,TRBJ2-7,-
TGTGCCTGGGAACAGGGAGGGTGGAAAGAGACCCAGTACTTC,CAWEQGGWKETQYF,14,TRBV30,-,TRBJ2-5,-
TGTGCCAGCTCACCAATTGGACAGGGAACAACTGAAGCTTTCTTT,CASSPIGQGTTEAFF,15,TRBV18,-,TRBJ1-1,TRBD1
TGTGCCAGCAGCTCGGGACAGGTGTTTGAAGCTTTCTTT,CASSSGQVFEAFF,13,TRBV13,-,TRBJ1-1,TRBD1